This T cell receptor (beta chain) was captured by sequencing in a study of blood T cell repertoires in COVID-19. Across the study: The analysed material was cDNA or gDNA that came from T cells, B-cell-depleted T cells, or PBMCs.

Trimming removed 7 bases from V and 4 bases from J; junction bases left unmatched: 10. The germline CDR1 and CDR2 sequences are MNHEY and SVGEGT. This CDR3 is 15 amino acids long. Study processing details: Quantification of nucleated cells was approximated via reference gene primer amplification. Here immunoSEQ multiplex PCR was the method, and the copy in TCRdb shows in-frame clones only, minus some. V and J calls and clone size come straight from that table; D and trimming were deduced from the DNA. The repertoire consists of about 230,000 clones, with around four fifths occurring once and the leading ten covering 2% to 3%.

Sequencing was performed on peripheral blood. V gene TRBV6-2 or TRBV6-3 combines with J gene TRBJ2-1, with TRBD1 matching 7 bases. This receptor was identified in a woman in her seventies with active or convalescent COVID-19. The CDR3 loop reads CASTPDRVKYNEQFF. CDR3 DNA sequence: TGTGCCAGCACCCCCGACAGGGTAAAATACAATGAGCAGTTCTTC.